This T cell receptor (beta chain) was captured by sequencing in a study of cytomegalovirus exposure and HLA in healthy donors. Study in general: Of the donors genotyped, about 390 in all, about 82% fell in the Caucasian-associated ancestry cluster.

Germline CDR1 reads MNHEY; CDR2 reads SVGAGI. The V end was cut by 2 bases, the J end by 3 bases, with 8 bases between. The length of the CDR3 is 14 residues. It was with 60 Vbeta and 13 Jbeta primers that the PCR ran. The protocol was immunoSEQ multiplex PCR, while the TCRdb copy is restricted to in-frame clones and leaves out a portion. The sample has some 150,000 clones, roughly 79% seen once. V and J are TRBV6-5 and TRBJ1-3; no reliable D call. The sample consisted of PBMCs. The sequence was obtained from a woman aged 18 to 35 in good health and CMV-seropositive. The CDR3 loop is CASSYQTFGNTIYF. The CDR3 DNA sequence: TGTGCCAGCAGTTACCAGACTTTTGGAAACACCATATATTTT.